This note documents a single TCR beta chain sequence. The method was immunoSEQ multiplex PCR; TCRdb's version includes in-frame clones alone and lacks a portion of them. The sample holds roughly 250,000 clones; roughly 80% are singletons and the top ten take roughly 12%. The entry originates in a study of blood T cell repertoires in COVID-19. Study background: The study drew acute and convalescent COVID-19 samples from the United States, Italy and Spain.

V dropped 4 bases and J dropped 4 bases, with 12 bases sitting between them. Germline-derived CDR1 and CDR2 are SGHTS and YDEGEE. This CDR3 contains 14 residues. The clonotype was recovered from a woman aged 55-69 years with active or convalescent COVID-19. The chain couples TRBV5-8 to TRBJ2-1; D possibly matches TRBD1 or TRBD2 (6 bases each). Sequencing was carried out using peripheral blood. The CDR3 DNA is TGTGCCAGCAGCATGGGGGGCAGGTACAATGAGCAGTTCTTC. It translates to CASSMGGRYNEQFF.